This T cell receptor (beta chain) was obtained from a study of identical twins. In TCRdb, the 5' RACE reads were re-called with MiXCR into one record per CDR3 protein. The sample yields approximately 470,000 distinct CDR3 sequences, around 14% seen once. Notes on this clonotype: Its matching antigen is unknown.

With 1 base removed from V and 6 bases from J, the gap between germline ends came to 12 bases. CDR1 SQVTM and CDR2 ANQGSEA come from the germline V gene. This CDR3 contains 13 residues. Whole-study findings and limits: When twins shared out-of-frame alpha sequences, those sequences had excess low generation probability.

This sample was shared with a second study, whose subject was yellow fever vaccine responses in identical twins.

What was sequenced was CD4+ T cells sorted from blood. The chain couples TRBV29-1 to TRBJ1-1; no reliable D call. The sequence came from a woman between 18 and 30 years old in good health. CDR3 sequence: CSVEGGVRAEAFF. In DNA form, the CDR3 reads TGCAGCGTTGAAGGCGGCGTGAGGGCTGAAGCTTTCTTT.